The table lists the clone carrying this TCR beta chain with a few counts. The source of the sample is a study of T cells in Graves' hyperthyroidism and ophthalmopathy. Germline values: CDR1 SEHNR, CDR2 FQNEAQ (reference sequence). The CDR3 runs to 14 residues. Trimming left V 2 bases short and J 1 base short, with 8 bases between. RNA transcripts yielded amplified TCR beta CDR3 regions. RT-PCR in the first round (using the HTBI primer set) targeted the TCR CDR3. TCRdb processed the multiplex PCR reads anew with MiXCR; each CDR3 protein has one entry. Of roughly 290,000 distinct CDR3 sequences in the sample, around 15% were seen once.

The clonotype comes from a woman in her thirties or forties with Graves' hyperthyroidism. The sequenced sample consisted of blood. The chain is built from TRBV7-9 and TRBJ1-1; D not resolved. The CDR3 DNA follows: TGTGCCAGCAGCTTAATAACTGCGAACACTGAAGCTTTCTTT. The encoded protein is CASSLITANTEAFF.